These 8 T cell receptor beta chains originate from one sample sequenced in a study of T cell repertoires and HLA-DP antigens (dated by TCRdb to 2016 to 2019). The antigens for these receptors are not known. The protocol used for the library was the immunoSEQ multiplex PCR assay. This is the immuneACCESS table as TCRdb keeps it, with only in-frame sequences that have V and J called. A part of the clones is gone; compared with another copy, unresolved V genes explain less than half, and the rest is unexplained. The sample records approximately 90,000 clones, 86% of which are singletons. The ten largest clones add up to 1.7% of the sample. Sequencing used CD4+ T cells from PBMCs. All receptors derive from a man in his fifties in good health and CMV-seronegative.

The rearrangement uses TRBV6-5 and TRBJ1-4; D is unclear. Trimming left V 5 bases short and J 8 bases short, with 9 bases between. The CDR3 sequence is 12 residues long. CDR1 and CDR2 from the germline V gene are MNHEY and SVGAGI. Here the CDR3 DNA reads TGTGCCAGCAGTCCGTGGTCCGAAAAACTGTTTTTT. Translated: CASSPWSEKLFF.

The CDR3 DNA is TGCGCCAGCCGCCCCTCCGGGAGGAACAATGAGCAGTTCTTC. It yields the protein CASRPSGRNNEQFF. The rearrangement joins TRBV10-2 to TRBJ2-1; 7 bases map to TRBD2. The ends lost 8 bases at V and 5 bases at J; junction bases unmatched: 9. The CDR3 runs to 14 residues. Germline values: CDR1 WSHSY, CDR2 SAAADI.

This chain links TRBV28 with TRBJ1-2; D not certain. Between the trimmed V and J ends, which lost 4 bases and 3 bases, there was a span of 12 bases. There are 14 residues in the CDR3. Germline V lookup: CDR1 MDHEN, CDR2 SYDVKM. CDR3 nucleotide sequence: TGTGCCAGCAGTTCGGGAGGGTACGACTATGGCTACACCTTC. It translates to CASSSGGYDYGYTF.

The J gene is TRBJ1-2, the V gene TRBV29-1, with 7 bases lining up with TRBD1. There are 13 residues in the CDR3. J was trimmed by 8 bases and V by 7 bases; bases with no gene match: 13. In germline, CDR1 is SQVTM, CDR2 ANQGSEA. Here the CDR3 reads CSGGDSITMGYTF. CDR3 coding DNA: TGCAGCGGGGGGGACAGTATTACTATGGGCTACACCTTC.

CDR3 bases: TGCGCCAGCAGTGTAGGAGGGGTCCCGCCGAACACTGAAGCTTTCTTT. This codes for CASSVGGVPPNTEAFF. This chain uses TRBV10-2 with TRBJ1-1; perhaps TRBD1 as D (5 bases). The V and J ends lost 4 bases and 1 base respectively, with 16 bases between them. Per germline, CDR1 WSHSY and CDR2 SAAADI. The CDR3 is 16 residues long.

This chain connects TRBV19 to TRBJ1-2; the match to TRBD1 covers 7 bases. CDR3 length: 13 residues. The germline V gene encodes CDR1 LNHDA and CDR2 SQIVND (reference sequence). Trimming removed 10 bases from V and 4 bases from J; junction bases left unmatched: 9. For the CDR3, the DNA is TGTGCCACCAGGGACAGAGATATCTATGGCTACACCTTC. This translates into CATRDRDIYGYTF. The complete variable domain, with remaining parts taken from reference TRBV19 and TRBJ1-2, reads DGGITQSPKYLFRKEGQNVTLSCEQNLNHDAMYWYRQDPGQGLRLIYYSQIVNDFQKGDIAEGYSVSREKKESFPLTVTSAQKNPTAFYLCATRDRDIYGYTFGSGTRLTVV.

This rearrangement joins TRBV25-1 to TRBJ2-5, with a weak D call TRBD2 (5 bases). V dropped 5 bases and J dropped 2 bases, with 18 bases sitting between them. The V gene's germline CDR1 is MGHDK and CDR2 SYGVNS. There are 16 residues in the CDR3. CDR3 loop: CASSTPTVRGQETQYF. CDR3 in DNA: TGTGCCAGCAGTACCCCGACGGTTAGAGGGCAAGAGACCCAGTACTTC.

This clone was seen just once. Other nucleotide sequences from this sample produce the same CDR3. The chain links TRBV18 to TRBJ2-7; maybe TRBD1 (6 bases). In germline, CDR1 is KGHSH, CDR2 LQKENI. Between the trimmed V and J ends, which lost 1 base and 7 bases, there was a span of 11 bases. The CDR3 runs 13 residues. Here the CDR3 reads CASSPRRGHEQYF. The CDR3 DNA is TGTGCCAGCTCACCACGCAGGGGCCATGAGCAGTACTTC.